A single sample is the source of the 3 T cell receptor beta chains below, sequenced in a study of blood T cell repertoires in COVID-19 (dated by TCRdb to the early 2020s). The library was prepared using the immunoSEQ multiplex PCR assay. TCRdb limited this immuneACCESS table to in-frame rearrangements with V and J called. A share of clones is missing; checked studies link under half to unresolved V genes, and the rest is unexplained. This sample lists tens of thousands of clones; roughly 90% were detected once. Clones ranked in the top ten supply less than 30% of the sample. The sample consisted of peripheral blood. Every receptor here comes from a man aged 55 to 70 with active or convalescent COVID-19.

The chain uses TRBV27 and TRBJ2-7; tentatively, D is TRBD2 (7 bases). Trimming shortened V by 3 bases and J by 4 bases, and 16 bases separated the two germline ends. In germline, CDR1 is MNHEY, CDR2 SMNVEV (reference sequence). The length of the CDR3 is 15 residues. The CDR3 DNA reads TGTGCCAGCAGTTTGGATATAGGGGGGGCTTACGAGCAGTACTTC. As protein: CASSLDIGGAYEQYF.

V usage is TRBV20-1 and J usage is TRBJ1-1; D is unclear. This CDR3 spans 11 amino acids. Germline loops: CDR1 DFQATT, CDR2 SNEGSKA (reference sequence). CDR3 in amino acids: CTSNLNTEAFF. The CDR3 bases are TGCACTTCGAACTTGAACACTGAAGCTTTCTTT.

The chain combines TRBV2 with TRBJ2-5; D is possibly TRBD1 (5 bases). The germline V and J ends were trimmed by 2 bases and 5 bases, with 18 bases remaining between them. CDR3 length: 16 amino acids. Looked up from germline, CDR1 is SNHLY and CDR2 is FYNNEI. The CDR3 protein is CASSELGRSGSETQYF. CDR3 DNA: TGTGCCAGCAGTGAATTAGGCAGGTCAGGGTCGGAGACCCAGTACTTC.